Below are 28 T cell receptor beta chains sequenced from a single sample in a study of T-cell reconstitution after alpha-beta-depleted transplantation in children. Preparing the TCRbeta library involved the use of unique molecular identifiers. In TCRdb, the PCR reads were re-called with MiXCR into one record per CDR3 protein. The data hold over 15,000 distinct CDR3 sequences, with roughly 7.8% observed a single time. The sample in question was PBMCs, mostly from graft donor cells, obtained 60 days after TCRalphabeta/CD19-depleted stem cell transplant. These receptors all come from a boy under three years old who had a stem cell transplant for Wiskott-Aldrich syndrome, so the T cells may come from the graft donor.

This clonotype has only a few counts. V gene TRBV28 combines with J gene TRBJ2-5; D perhaps matches TRBD2 (5 bases). This CDR3 comprises 18 residues. V was trimmed by 3 bases and J by 1 base, leaving 21 bases between them. The germline V gene has CDR1 MDHEN and CDR2 SYDVKM. CDR3 coding DNA: TGTGCCAGCAGTTTCCGCCCTCGAGCGGCCTTCTCCCAAGAGACCCAGTACTTC. It specifies CASSFRPRAAFSQETQYF.

V and J are TRBV7-9 and TRBJ2-7, with 9 bases aligning to TRBD1. V lost 6 bases and J lost 5; bases outside the gene matches: 11. The germline CDR1 and CDR2 sequences are SEHNR and FQNEAQ (reference sequence). The length of the CDR3 is 15 residues. This chain's CDR3 is CASSYAGQGIDEQYF. The CDR3 nucleotides read TGTGCCAGCAGTTACGCAGGACAGGGGATCGACGAGCAGTACTTC.

The sample holds many counts of this clonotype. This chain connects TRBV2 to TRBJ2-2; D is unresolved. The CDR3 is made up of 16 amino acids. V was pared by 5 bases and J by 4 bases, with 17 bases between. Germline CDR1 SNHLY, CDR2 FYNNEI. CDR3 loop: CASSYLLGFGTGELFF. CDR3 nucleotides: TGTGCCAGCAGTTACCTTCTAGGGTTCGGCACCGGGGAGCTGTTTTTT.

The chain couples TRBV5-1 to TRBJ2-7; D unclear. CDR3 length: 14 residues. Germline V gene sequence: CDR1 SGHRS, CDR2 YFSETQ. Trimming took off 4 bases at V and 2 bases at J, with 13 bases between the two ends. The CDR3 coding sequence is TGCGCCAGCAGCCCAGGTCACGGCACCTACGAGCAGTACTTC. The encoded protein is CASSPGHGTYEQYF.

The sample holds a few counts of this clonotype. The genes are TRBV6-5 and TRBJ2-1; no reliable D call. CDR3 length equals 14 residues. The V end lost 0 bases, the J end lost 7 bases, and 10 bases lay between the germline ends. Germline V CDR1 and CDR2: MNHEY, SVGAGI. The CDR3 protein is CASSYSDTANEQFF. CDR3 coding DNA: TGTGCCAGCAGTTACTCAGACACAGCAAATGAGCAGTTCTTC.

J is TRBJ1-3 and V is TRBV18; possibly TRBD1 for D (5 bases). V lost 3 bases and J lost 4, with 10 bases in between. Germline-derived CDR1 and CDR2 are KGHSH and LQKENI. This CDR3 region has 14 residues. CDR3 sequence (DNA): TGTGCCAGCTCACCCGGGACGGTCGGAAACACCATATATTTT. Amino acids: CASSPGTVGNTIYF.

This clonotype has just a few counts. The V call is TRBV7-9, the J call TRBJ1-6; D uncertain. CDR1 is SEHNR and CDR2 is FQNEAQ in the germline V gene (reference sequence). The CDR3 consists of 14 residues. Between the trimmed V and J ends, which lost 4 bases and 10 bases, there was a span of 14 bases. The CDR3: CASSSPFYGSPLHF. CDR3 nucleotide sequence: TGTGCCAGCAGCTCCCCTTTTTATGGATCACCCCTCCACTTT.

This clonotype has at least ten counts. The chain employs TRBV5-6 and TRBJ2-7; no clear D gene. This CDR3 spans 14 amino acids. V was shortened by 6 bases and J by 0 bases, with 13 bases between the two germline ends. Germline lookup yields CDR1 SGHDT and CDR2 YYEEEE. The CDR3 DNA is TGTGCCAGCAACCCCAGTGATAGCTCCTACGAGCAGTACTTC. This sequence encodes CASNPSDSSYEQYF.

This clonotype appeared many times. The chain joins TRBV12-3 or TRBV12-4 to TRBJ2-5; 14 bases map to TRBD2. Germline trimming cut 6 bases from V and 10 bases from J; bases unmatched to any gene: 10. The CDR3 is 15 residues long. Written as DNA, the CDR3 is TGTGCCAGCAGCCCGGGACTAGCGGGAGCCGGTGGCCAGTACTTC. Translated: CASSPGLAGAGGQYF.

This clonotype is medium-sized. The chain is built from TRBV29-1 and TRBJ1-1; 8 nucleotides match TRBD1. This CDR3 is 14 amino acids long. With V trimmed by 6 bases and J by 0 bases, 6 bases remained unmatched. Germline CDR1 SQVTM, CDR2 ANQGSEA. CDR3 sequence reads: CSVWTGPMNTEAFF. CDR3 coding DNA: TGCAGCGTGTGGACAGGGCCGATGAACACTGAAGCTTTCTTT.

The genes are TRBV15 and TRBJ2-7; D may match TRBD1 or TRBD2 (6 bases each). In germline, CDR1 is LNHNV, CDR2 YYDKDF (reference sequence). This CDR3 has 14 amino acids. Trimming pared 0 bases from V and 5 bases from J, leaving 11 bases between. The CDR3 sequence is CATSRDRGGNEQYF. The CDR3 DNA follows: TGTGCCACCAGCAGAGATCGAGGGGGGAACGAGCAGTACTTC.

This clonotype was observed a handful of times. The chain uses TRBV20-1 and TRBJ2-4; TRBD1 or TRBD2 may be the D gene (7 bases each). The CDR3 sequence is 13 residues long. V dropped 7 bases and J dropped 7 bases, with 17 bases sitting between them. The germline gives CDR1 DFQATT, CDR2 SNEGSKA (reference sequence). The chain's CDR3 is CSGLTGRENIQYF. The CDR3 region has the DNA TGCAGTGGACTGACAGGGCGGGAGAACATTCAGTACTTC.

This clonotype is medium-sized within its sample. V and J are TRBV10-1 and TRBJ2-3, with D possibly being TRBD1 (5 bases). Germline V gene data show CDR1 as WNHNN and CDR2 as SYGVQD (reference sequence). This CDR3 contains 13 residues. Trimming left V 6 bases short and J 2 bases short, with 9 bases between. The CDR3 DNA sequence: TGCGCCAGCAGACAGGACCTCACAGATACGCAGTATTTT. Translated: CASRQDLTDTQYF.

This clonotype was found a few times. The chain couples TRBV6-1 to TRBJ1-2; D is unresolved. The ends were cut back, 6 bases at V and 8 bases at J, with 16 bases in the middle. Germline values: CDR1 MNHNS, CDR2 SASEGT. The CDR3 is 13 residues long. The CDR3 bases are TGTGCCAGCAGCAGAGACGTTCTCTCAGGCTACACCTTC. Its translation is CASSRDVLSGYTF.

By proportion, this clonotype is medium-sized. The gene calls are TRBV7-9 and TRBJ2-1, with 8 nucleotides matching TRBD2. CDR1 is SEHNR, CDR2 FQNEAQ, per germline (reference sequence). Losses at the gene ends were 6 bases for V and 6 bases for J; bases not matched to a gene: 16. This CDR3 has 17 residues. The CDR3 sequence is CASSLGAGDITANEQFF. CDR3 DNA sequence: TGTGCCAGCAGTTTGGGAGCGGGGGACATCACCGCCAATGAGCAGTTCTTC.

The gene calls are TRBV24-1 and TRBJ2-3; D gene ambiguous. CDR1 and CDR2 (germline): KGHDR, SFDVKD. This CDR3 is built from 12 residues. Trimming removed 0 bases at V and 6 bases at J, with 3 bases between. The CDR3 loop reads CATSDLSDTQYF. In DNA, the CDR3 is TGTGCCACCAGTGATTTGAGCGATACGCAGTATTTT.

This clonotype was observed a few times. V gene TRBV6-6 combines with J gene TRBJ2-5, with D unresolved. Germline CDR1 and CDR2: MNHNY and SVGAGI (reference sequence). V was trimmed by 3 bases and J by 4 bases, leaving 9 bases between them. This CDR3 contains 13 residues. The CDR3 DNA sequence: TGTGCCAGCAGTTATAACGGCTTAGAGACCCAGTACTTC. Translated, it gives CASSYNGLETQYF.

This clonotype was found a few times. The chain combines TRBV28 with TRBJ1-4; 10 bases match TRBD1. V trimming: 4 bases; J trimming: 8 bases; junction bases outside the gene matches: 7. CDR3 length equals 15 residues. Looked up from germline, CDR1 is MDHEN and CDR2 is SYDVKM. The CDR3 nucleotides are TGTGCCAGCAGTTCTTTTGGACAGGGGGGCGAAAAACTGTTTTTT. It is translated as CASSSFGQGGEKLFF.

This clonotype came up many times. This sequence joins TRBV21-1 and TRBJ2-7; TRBD2, the D gene given by the table, was not confirmed from the DNA. TRBV21-1 is assigned pseudogene status. The CDR3 contains 15 residues. As DNA, the CDR3 is TGTGCCAGCAGTTGTTTAGCGGGGCCTTCCTACGAGCAGTACTTC. Encoded protein: CASSCLAGPSYEQYF.

This clonotype was detected ten times or more. The J gene is TRBJ1-4, the V gene TRBV5-1; D is perhaps TRBD1 (5 bases). This CDR3 is 15 amino acids long. With 0 bases removed from V and 5 bases from J, the gap between germline ends came to 11 bases. Germline CDR1 SGHRS, CDR2 YFSETQ. Written as DNA, the CDR3 is TGCGCCAGCAGCTTGGGACAGAAGGGGAATGAAAAACTGTTTTTT. It is translated as CASSLGQKGNEKLFF.

The rearrangement joins TRBV9 to TRBJ2-1; D gene ambiguous. Trimming removed 0 bases from V and 1 base from J, with 8 bases in between. This CDR3 contains 15 residues. Germline lookup yields CDR1 SGDLS and CDR2 YYNGEE. CDR3 residues: CASSVALGSYNEQFF. CDR3 bases: TGTGCCAGCAGCGTAGCTTTGGGTTCCTACAATGAGCAGTTCTTC.

The V call is TRBV10-3, the J call TRBJ2-1; D not certain. This CDR3 contains 12 residues. Germline CDR1 ENHRY, CDR2 SYGVKD. The V and J ends lost 9 bases and 5 bases respectively, with 11 bases between them. CDR3 sequence (DNA): TGTGCCATGGGTGGCCTTGACAATGAGCAGTTCTTC. Amino acid sequence: CAMGGLDNEQFF.

The chain carries TRBV7-8 and TRBJ2-1; 14 bases map to TRBD2. Per the germline V gene, CDR1 is SGHVS and CDR2 is FQNEAQ. There are 15 residues in the CDR3. V lost 3 bases to trimming and J lost 10 bases; unmatched junction nucleotides: 5. The CDR3 region is CASSLPGLAGEEQFF. The CDR3 DNA reads TGTGCCAGCAGCTTGCCGGGACTAGCGGGAGAGGAGCAGTTCTTC.

This clonotype showed up many times. The chain carries TRBV5-1 and TRBJ2-5; no firm D call. The CDR3 totals 13 residues. Germline CDR1 is SGHRS and CDR2 is YFSETQ. Trimming cost V 5 bases and J 2 bases, with 10 bases left between them. CDR3 in amino acids: CASSKGPQETQYF. CDR3 in DNA: TGCGCCAGCAGTAAGGGCCCGCAAGAGACCCAGTACTTC.

The chain combines TRBV5-5 with TRBJ2-6; D call uncertain. From germline, CDR1 is SGHKS and CDR2 YYEKEE (reference sequence). This CDR3 contains 14 residues. V lost 1 base and J 4 bases, leaving 6 bases between the germline ends. CDR3 region: CASSLSPGANVLTF. Written as DNA, the CDR3 is TGTGCCAGCAGCTTGAGCCCCGGGGCCAACGTCCTGACTTTC. The full variable domain, completed using reference TRBV5-5 and TRBJ2-6, is DAGVTQSPTHLIKTRGQQVTLRCSPISGHKSVSWYQQVLGQGPQFIFQYYEKEERGRGNFPDRFSARQFPNYSSELNVNALLLGDSALYLCASSLSPGANVLTFGAGSRLTVL.

Many counts were recorded for this clonotype. The chain links TRBV10-3 to TRBJ1-4; 9 nucleotides agree with TRBD1. Germline V gene lookup returns CDR1 ENHRY and CDR2 SYGVKD. The V gene end was trimmed by 4 bases and the J gene end by 3 bases; junction bases not matched to a gene: 3. The CDR3 is 15 amino acids. The DNA of the CDR3 is TGTGCCATCAGTGTCACAGGGGGCTCTAATGAAAAACTGTTTTTT. Its translation: CAISVTGGSNEKLFF.

This clonotype was counted ten times or more. This rearrangement joins TRBV7-2 to TRBJ2-1; no reliable D call. V was trimmed by 7 bases and J by 8 bases, leaving 15 bases between them. CDR3 size: 13 residues. Looked up from germline, CDR1 is SGHTA and CDR2 is FQGNSA. The CDR3 sequence is CASIQGVLDEQFF. CDR3 nucleotide sequence: TGTGCCAGCATACAAGGTGTTCTGGATGAGCAGTTCTTC.

This clonotype was observed many times. This chain uses TRBV29-1 with TRBJ2-4, with D unclear. The CDR3 is 11 amino acids. V shed 7 bases and J shed 8 bases, with 12 bases lying between them. Germline lookup yields CDR1 SQVTM and CDR2 ANQGSEA. The DNA for the CDR3 is TGCAGCGCGGTCCAGACGGACATTCAGTACTTC. It translates to CSAVQTDIQYF.